Each of the 16 T cell receptor beta chains below was sequenced from the same sample in a study of cytomegalovirus exposure and HLA in healthy donors. Primers for the PCR totalled 60 Vbeta and 13 Jbeta. Profiled with immunoSEQ multiplex PCR; TCRdb holds only in-frame clones, not every one. The sample contains about 120,000 clones, approximately 75% of which appear only once. The sample was PBMCs. The receptors come from a middle-aged man in good health and CMV-seropositive.

The chain couples TRBV5-1 to TRBJ2-1; 10 bases fit TRBD1. The J segment lost 8 bases and the V segment lost 4 bases, leaving 6 bases of the junction unmatched. Looked up from germline, CDR1 is SGHRS and CDR2 is YFSETQ. The CDR3 is 14 residues long. The CDR3 bases are TGCGCCAGCAGCCTCCGGACAGGGGGTCATGAGCAGTTCTTC. Residues: CASSLRTGGHEQFF.

The CDR3: CASSVGRFHQPQHF. Written as DNA, the CDR3 is TGTGCCAGCAGTGTTGGGAGATTTCATCAGCCCCAGCATTTT. The V call is TRBV6-4, the J call TRBJ1-5, with unresolved D. CDR3 length equals 14 residues. The V gene's germline CDR1 is MRHNA and CDR2 SNTAGT. The V end lost 4 bases, the J end lost 5 bases, and 12 bases lay between the germline ends.

The rearrangement links TRBV18 to TRBJ1-1, with 8 bases that match TRBD1. CDR3 length: 15 amino acids. From germline, CDR1 is KGHSH and CDR2 LQKENI. V was clipped by 4 bases and J by 3 bases; unmatched bases: 7. CDR3 nucleotides: TGTGCCAGCTCACTAAACAGGGGGGAGCACACTGAAGCTTTCTTT. Residues: CASSLNRGEHTEAFF.

The chain couples TRBV5-4 to TRBJ2-1, with TRBD2 matching over 14 bases. CDR1 and CDR2 from the germline V gene are SGHNT and YYREEE (reference sequence). The ends lost 4 bases at V and 4 bases at J; junction bases unmatched: 4. The CDR3 runs 16 residues. CDR3 region: CASSPGTSGGYNEQFF. CDR3 in DNA: TGTGCCAGCAGCCCTGGGACTAGCGGGGGATACAATGAGCAGTTCTTC.

In this sample, this clone turned up a few times. The chain has TRBV4-2 and TRBJ1-3; TRBD1 aligns across 10 bases. Germline values: CDR1 LGHNA, CDR2 YNFKEQ. The CDR3 covers 17 residues. Trimming took 0 bases from V and 2 from J; bases not matched to a gene: 4. CDR3 in amino acids: CASSQDPGQGTGNTIYF. The CDR3 nucleotides are TGTGCCAGCAGCCAAGACCCGGGACAGGGGACTGGAAACACCATATATTTT.

The chain uses TRBV5-4 and TRBJ1-2, with TRBD1 as a possible D gene (6 bases). This CDR3 comprises 13 residues. CDR1 and CDR2 from the germline V gene are SGHNT and YYREEE (reference sequence). Trimming pared 3 bases from V and 4 bases from J, leaving 10 bases between. The CDR3 region is CASSSTGSYGYTF. Written as DNA, the CDR3 is TGTGCCAGCAGCTCCACAGGGTCCTATGGCTACACCTTC.

V and J are TRBV19 and TRBJ2-5, with TRBD2 matching over 10 bases. V was clipped by 6 bases and J by 6 bases; unmatched bases: 7. This CDR3 region has 14 residues. Germline CDR1 reads LNHDA; CDR2 reads SQIVND (reference sequence). This CDR3 is CASRPIAGGQTQYF. The CDR3 DNA sequence: TGTGCCAGTAGACCAATAGCGGGAGGCCAGACCCAGTACTTC.

J is TRBJ2-3 and V is TRBV2, with D perhaps matching TRBD2 (5 bases). CDR3 length equals 13 residues. Germline CDR1 SNHLY, CDR2 FYNNEI. Deletions cut 7 bases from V and 10 bases from J, with 18 bases between. CDR3 residues: CASTIFTRRAQYF. CDR3 in DNA: TGTGCCAGCACCATATTTACGCGGCGGGCGCAGTATTTT. The full variable domain, with the rest looked up from reference TRBV2 and TRBJ2-3, is EPEVTQTPSHQVTQMGQEVILRCVPISNHLYFYWYRQILGQKVEFLVSFYNNEISEKSEIFDDQFSVERPDGSNFTLKIRSTKLEDSAMYFCASTIFTRRAQYFGPGTRLTVL.

The chain recombines TRBV29-1 with TRBJ1-5; possible D gene TRBD1, 6 bases. V lost 5 bases and J 4 bases, leaving 12 bases between the germline ends. CDR1 is SQVTM and CDR2 is ANQGSEA in the germline V gene. This CDR3 has 13 amino acids. This chain's CDR3 is CSVRQARNQPQHF. The CDR3 DNA sequence: TGCAGCGTTCGACAGGCTCGAAATCAGCCCCAGCATTTT.

The CDR3 region is CASSQPTGANYGYTF. The DNA for the CDR3 is TGTGCCAGCAGCCAACCAACAGGAGCCAACTATGGCTACACCTTC. This sequence joins TRBV4-2 and TRBJ1-2; weak D call: TRBD1 (5 bases). V shed 2 bases and J shed 2 bases, with 12 bases lying between them. The CDR3 is 15 residues long. Germline loops: CDR1 LGHNA, CDR2 YNFKEQ.

The chain combines TRBV7-6 with TRBJ2-2; 9 bases align to TRBD2. The germline gives CDR1 SGHVS, CDR2 FNYEAQ. V shed 2 bases, J shed 1 base, and the junction held 8 bases outside the gene matches. The CDR3 consists of 18 residues. CDR3 residues: CASSLIWREGLNTGELFF. The CDR3 DNA sequence: TGTGCCAGCAGCTTAATTTGGCGGGAGGGCCTGAACACCGGGGAGCTGTTTTTT.

This clone came up once. This rearrangement joins TRBV4-2 to TRBJ1-5; D possibly corresponds to TRBD1 (6 bases). Trimming left V 0 bases short and J 0 bases short, with 21 bases between. CDR1 is LGHNA and CDR2 is YNFKEQ in the germline V gene. The CDR3 has 20 residues. CDR3 DNA sequence: TGTGCCAGCAGCCAAGAAAGGGGGACGGGTTACTCCCTTAGCAATCAGCCCCAGCATTTT. Its protein product is CASSQERGTGYSLSNQPQHF.

The V gene is TRBV5-1, the J gene TRBJ2-4; a possible D gene is TRBD2 (5 bases). This CDR3 contains 15 residues. The V end lost 4 bases, the J end lost 7 bases, and 18 bases lay between the germline ends. CDR1 and CDR2 (germline): SGHRS, YFSETQ. The chain's CDR3 is CASSPTIDRRNIQYF. The CDR3, as DNA: TGCGCCAGCAGCCCAACGATAGACCGGAGGAACATTCAGTACTTC.

This clone was seen a handful of times. The rearrangement uses TRBV2 and TRBJ1-1; D remains ambiguous. Trimming took off 4 bases at V and 5 bases at J, with 14 bases between the two ends. This CDR3 is built from 14 residues. From germline, CDR1 is SNHLY and CDR2 FYNNEI. CDR3 in amino acids: CASSAEGAPTEAFF. DNA for the CDR3: TGTGCCAGCAGTGCCGAGGGCGCCCCGACTGAAGCTTTCTTT.

This chain joins TRBV15 and TRBJ1-6, with 10 bases lining up with TRBD1. J was trimmed by 7 bases and V by 3 bases; bases with no gene match: 3. Germline CDR1 LNHNV, CDR2 YYDKDF (reference sequence). This CDR3 comprises 15 residues. The CDR3 DNA reads as TGTGCCACCAGCAGCACGGGACAGGGGAATTCACCCCTCCACTTT. Translation: CATSSTGQGNSPLHF.

Only a few counts were recorded for this clone. The chain couples TRBV6-1 to TRBJ1-2; 8 bases are a match to TRBD1. V lost 6 bases, J lost 4 bases, and 10 bases stayed unmatched. This CDR3 is 15 amino acids long. Germline V gene data show CDR1 as MNHNS and CDR2 as SASEGT. CDR3: CASRNGQGGGYGYTF. Here the CDR3 DNA reads TGTGCCAGCAGAAACGGACAGGGCGGGGGCTATGGCTACACCTTC.